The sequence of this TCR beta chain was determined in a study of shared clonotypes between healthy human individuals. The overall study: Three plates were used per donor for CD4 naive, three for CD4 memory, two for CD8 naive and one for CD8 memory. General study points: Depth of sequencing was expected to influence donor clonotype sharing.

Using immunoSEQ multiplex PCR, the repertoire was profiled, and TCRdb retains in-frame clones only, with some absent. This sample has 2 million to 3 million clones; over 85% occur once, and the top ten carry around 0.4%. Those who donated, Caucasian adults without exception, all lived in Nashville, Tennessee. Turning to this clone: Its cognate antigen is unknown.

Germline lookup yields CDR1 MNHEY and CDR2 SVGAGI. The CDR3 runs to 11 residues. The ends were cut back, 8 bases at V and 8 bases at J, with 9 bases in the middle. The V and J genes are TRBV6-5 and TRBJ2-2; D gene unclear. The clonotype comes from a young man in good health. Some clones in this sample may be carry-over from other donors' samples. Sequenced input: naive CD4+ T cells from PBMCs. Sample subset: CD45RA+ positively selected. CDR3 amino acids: CASSRRGELFF. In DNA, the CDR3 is TGTGCCAGCTCACGCCGGGGGGAGCTGTTTTTT.